This is a list of T cell receptor beta chains from one sample in a study of blood T cells in healthy people across ages. MiXCR, applied by TCRdb to the 5' RACE reads, yields one record per CDR3 protein. The sample has fewer than 900,000 distinct CDR3 sequences; roughly 41% are singletons. Source material: blood. The receptors were sampled from a woman in her fifties or sixties in good health. Both conserved end residues are part of each CDR3. Each record gives: J gene, clone size, D gene, V gene, CDR3 DNA, CDR3 protein. D genes are given only for firm matches. The listing skips clone size in some rows; elsewhere it reads once, few, many or a size class.

>TRBJ2-2|few|TRBD1|TRBV4-2
TGTGCCAGCAGCCAAGAAGGCGGGACAGGGGCCGGGGAGCTGTTTTTT
CASSQEGGTGAGELFF
>TRBJ2-7|-|TRBD2|TRBV7-2
TGTGCCAGCAGCTCCCTTGGCGGGAGCTTAGTCGAGCAGTACTTC
CASSSLGGSLVEQYF
>TRBJ2-2|few|-|TRBV9
TGTGCCAGCAGCGTAGCAGCCGCCAGGGGGGAGCTGTTTTTT
CASSVAAARGELFF
>TRBJ2-7|-|-|TRBV14
TGTGCCAGCAGCCCAGTCGCGGAATCCTACGAGCAGTACTTC
CASSPVAESYEQYF
>TRBJ2-3|-|TRBD2|TRBV6-5
TGTGCCAGCAGGGAGACGGGACTAAAGACAGATACGCAGTATTTT
CASRETGLKTDTQYF
>TRBJ2-5|once|TRBD2|TRBV24-1
TGTGCCACCAGTGATTTGCGCGGGAGAGATCAAGAGACCCAGTACTTC
CATSDLRGRDQETQYF
>TRBJ2-7|-|-|TRBV6-2/TRBV6-3
TGTGCCAGCACCTACAGGGTATCCTACGAGCAGTACTTC
CASTYRVSYEQYF
>TRBJ2-3|-|TRBD1|TRBV12-3/TRBV12-4
TGTGCCAGCGCTAGTACAGGGGGAACAGATACGCAGTATTTT
CASASTGGTDTQYF
>TRBJ2-5|-|TRBD2|TRBV12-3/TRBV12-4
TGTGCCAGCAGTTTAAGCACCGGGACTAGCGTGGAGCAGTACTTC
CASSLSTGTSVEQYF
>TRBJ2-3|-|-|TRBV20-1
TGCAGTGCTAGAGATCCAACTAGCACAGATACGCAGTATTTT
CSARDPTSTDTQYF
>TRBJ1-4|-|TRBD1|TRBV9
TGTGCCAGCAGCGGGACAGGGACAGCTAATGAAAAACTGTTTTTT
CASSGTGTANEKLFF
>TRBJ2-3|-|TRBD2|TRBV28
TGTGCCAGCAGTATAAGCGGGAGCATAGATACGCAGTATTTT
CASSISGSIDTQYF
>TRBJ2-7|-|-|TRBV28
TGTGCCAGCAGTTTATTACTGGGTGGGCTCATCACGTCCTACGAGCAGTACTTC
CASSLLLGGLITSYEQYF
>TRBJ1-5|few|-|TRBV20-1
TGCAGTGCTAGAGATCAGCCCCAGCATTTT
CSARDQPQHF
>TRBJ2-3|-|-|TRBV7-9
TGTGCCAGCAGGGACAGCTCTAGCACAGATACGCAGTATTTT
CASRDSSSTDTQYF
>TRBJ1-5|few|TRBD1|TRBV7-2
TGTGCCAGCAGCTTAGTAGGGACAGGGTCCGGTCAGCCCCAGCATTTT
CASSLVGTGSGQPQHF
>TRBJ1-6|-|-|TRBV27
TGTGCCAGCAGTTTCAACAGTCAGCCGGGAAGTGTTTCACCCCTCCACTTT
CASSFNSQPGSVSPLHF
>TRBJ1-3|-|-|TRBV7-2
TGTGCCAGCAGCTTATGGGCTGGGGGAGGAAACACCATATATTTT
CASSLWAGGGNTIYF
>TRBJ2-3|-|TRBD1|TRBV4-3
TGCGCCAGCAGCCACCACACAGGGGGTCAGGGAGATACGCAGTATTTT
CASSHHTGGQGDTQYF
>TRBJ2-7|few|-|TRBV20-1
TGCAGTGCTAGGGCAGGGAGTCCCTACGAGCAGTACTTC
CSARAGSPYEQYF
>TRBJ1-3|-|-|TRBV6-5
TGTGCCAGCAGTTACTCGAACAGGTTCTCTGGAAACACCATATATTTT
CASSYSNRFSGNTIYF
>TRBJ2-3|few|-|TRBV28
TGTGCCAGCAGTTTATTGCTAGATACGCAGTATTTT
CASSLLLDTQYF
>TRBJ2-2|-|TRBD2|TRBV5-1
TGCGCCAGCAAGGAGACTAGCGGTGAGGAGCTGTTTTTT
CASKETSGEELFF
>TRBJ2-5|once|-|TRBV12-3/TRBV12-4
TGTGCCAGCAGTTTTCTCGGGACCGGGGAGACCCAGTACTTC
CASSFLGTGETQYF
>TRBJ1-2|-|-|TRBV20-1
TGCAGTGCTAGACCGCCGGGGAACACTCTCTATGGCTACACCTTC
CSARPPGNTLYGYTF
>TRBJ2-4|few|TRBD1|TRBV7-8
TGTGCCAGCAGCTGGCTAGACAGGGGCCAAAACATTCAGTACTTC
CASSWLDRGQNIQYF
>TRBJ2-5|-|-|TRBV20-1
TGCAGTGCTAGAGATATCCCGCGGAGCCACAATGAGCAGTACTTC
CSARDIPRSHNEQYF
>TRBJ2-5|-|TRBD1|TRBV5-1
TGCGCCAGTAACACAGGGGAAGAGACCCAGTACTTC
CASNTGEETQYF
>TRBJ1-2|few|-|TRBV3-1
TGTGCCAGCAGCCAAGGGCATACTAACTATGGCTACACCTTC
CASSQGHTNYGYTF
>TRBJ2-5|few|-|TRBV28
TGTGCCAGCAGTTTATCGGGGGTGGGGTTGGAGACCCAGTACTTC
CASSLSGVGLETQYF
>TRBJ2-1|few|TRBD2|TRBV20-1
TGCAGTGCTCTAGGACCAAGCGGGAGGACCTACAATGAGCAGTTCTTC
CSALGPSGRTYNEQFF